This TCR beta chain appears in the sequencing data of a study of cytomegalovirus exposure and HLA in healthy donors. The CDR3 loop spans 13 amino acids. Per germline, CDR1 WNHNN and CDR2 SYGVQD (reference sequence). Note on this clone: Its antigen is not identified. The junction shows a germline mismatch at one end, possibly a read error.

At the time of sampling, donors were nominally healthy, though unrecorded immune exposures were likely. Study outcomes and limitations: The authors judged a highly shared variant cluster likely a sequencing artifact.

Primers for the PCR totalled 60 Vbeta and 13 Jbeta. Clones were sequenced by immunoSEQ multiplex PCR, and TCRdb holds only the in-frame ones, with some missing. The sample holds about 100,000 clones, 65% to 85% seen once. V gene TRBV10-1 combines with J gene TRBJ1-2; no clear D gene. The TCR sequence derives from a middle-aged man in good health and CMV-seronegative. Sequenced input: PBMCs. CDR3 sequence reads: CASSRTGNYDYTF. For the CDR3, the DNA is TGCGCCAGCAGTCGGACGGGGAACTATGACTACACCTTC.